This record covers a single TCR beta chain. Germline values: CDR1 SNHLY, CDR2 FYNNEI. Trimming left V 4 bases short and J 6 bases short, with 21 bases between. This CDR3 has 16 residues. The sample is drawn from a study of cytomegalovirus exposure and HLA in healthy donors. The PCR used 60 Vbeta and 13 Jbeta primers. Some clones are missing from TCRdb's copy, which holds only in-frame ones; the method was immunoSEQ multiplex PCR. The table records about 95,000 clones, less than 80% of them present only once. The chain is built from TRBV2 and TRBJ1-1; TRBD1 is a possible D gene (6 bases). The TCR sequence derives from a middle-aged woman in good health and CMV-seropositive. Sequencing input: PBMCs. CDR3 in amino acids: CASSVQGTQGLAEAFF. Here the CDR3 DNA reads TGTGCCAGCAGTGTCCAGGGGACTCAGGGACTAGCTGAAGCTTTCTTT.